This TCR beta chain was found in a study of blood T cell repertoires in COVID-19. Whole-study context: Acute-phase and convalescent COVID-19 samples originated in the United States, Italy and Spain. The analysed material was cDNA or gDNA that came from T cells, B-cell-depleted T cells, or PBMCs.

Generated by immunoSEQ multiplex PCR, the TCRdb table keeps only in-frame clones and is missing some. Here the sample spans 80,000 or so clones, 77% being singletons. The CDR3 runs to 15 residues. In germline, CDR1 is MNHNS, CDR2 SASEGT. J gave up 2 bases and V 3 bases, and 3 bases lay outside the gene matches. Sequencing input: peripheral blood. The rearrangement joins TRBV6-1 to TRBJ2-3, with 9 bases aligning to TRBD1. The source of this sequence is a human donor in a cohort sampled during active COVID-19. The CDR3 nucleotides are TGTGCCAGCAGTGATACAGGGGGCACCACAGATACGCAGTATTTT. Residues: CASSDTGGTTDTQYF.